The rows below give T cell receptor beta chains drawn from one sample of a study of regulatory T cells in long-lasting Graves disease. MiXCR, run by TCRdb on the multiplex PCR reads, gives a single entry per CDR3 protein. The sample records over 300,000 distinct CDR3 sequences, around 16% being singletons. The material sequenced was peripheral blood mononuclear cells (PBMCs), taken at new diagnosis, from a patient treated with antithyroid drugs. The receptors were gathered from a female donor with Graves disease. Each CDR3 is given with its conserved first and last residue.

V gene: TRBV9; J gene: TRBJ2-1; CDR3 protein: CASSVYSGGGDEQFF
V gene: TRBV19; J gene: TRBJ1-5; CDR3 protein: CASRDRESQPQHF
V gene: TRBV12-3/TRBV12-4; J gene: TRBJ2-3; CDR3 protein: CASSLITSGSSTDTQYF
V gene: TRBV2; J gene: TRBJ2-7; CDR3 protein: CASSDPAGDVAYEQYF
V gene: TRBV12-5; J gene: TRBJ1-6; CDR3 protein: CASGLMGGVSPLHF
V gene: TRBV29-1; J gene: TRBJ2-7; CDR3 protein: CSVEMTGYEQYF
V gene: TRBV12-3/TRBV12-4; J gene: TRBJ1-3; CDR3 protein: CASSSNPNTIYF
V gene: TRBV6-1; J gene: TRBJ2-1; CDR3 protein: CASTSLGAGGPMSYNEQFF
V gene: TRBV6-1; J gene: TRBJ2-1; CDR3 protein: CASRGGIRRGEQFF
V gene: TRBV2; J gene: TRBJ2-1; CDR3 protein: CASNQGHNEQFF
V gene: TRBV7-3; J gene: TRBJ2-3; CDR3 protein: CASSSHGDTQYF
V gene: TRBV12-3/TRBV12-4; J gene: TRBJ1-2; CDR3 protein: CASSWTGQGRGYTF
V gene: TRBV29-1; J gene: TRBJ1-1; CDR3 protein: CSVVEVTNTEAFF
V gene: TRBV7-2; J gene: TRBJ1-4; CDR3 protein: CASSLSPWDRVEEKLFF
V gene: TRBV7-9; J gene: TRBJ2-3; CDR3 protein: CASSTGLGEWGTQYF